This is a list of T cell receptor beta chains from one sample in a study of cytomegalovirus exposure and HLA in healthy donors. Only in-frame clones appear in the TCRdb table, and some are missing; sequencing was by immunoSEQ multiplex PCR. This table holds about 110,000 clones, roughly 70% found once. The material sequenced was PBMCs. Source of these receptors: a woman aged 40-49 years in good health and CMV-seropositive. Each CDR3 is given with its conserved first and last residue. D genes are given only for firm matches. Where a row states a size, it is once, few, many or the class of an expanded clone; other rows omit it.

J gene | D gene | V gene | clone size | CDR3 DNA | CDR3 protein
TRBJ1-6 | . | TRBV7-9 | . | TGTGCCAGCAGCCTCACGGAGGGCTTTTCACCCCTCCACTTT | CASSLTEGFSPLHF
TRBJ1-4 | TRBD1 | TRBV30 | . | TGTGCCTGGAGTCCCGGGACAGTTCGATTGGGTGAAAAACTGTTTTTT | CAWSPGTVRLGEKLFF
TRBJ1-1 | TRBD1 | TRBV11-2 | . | TGTGCCAGCAGCCCGACCAGGACAGGGGCTGAAGCTTTCTTT | CASSPTRTGAEAFF
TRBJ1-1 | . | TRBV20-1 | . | TGCAGTGGTCGCCAAAGCGTAGAGGATTTCTTT | CSGRQSVEDFF
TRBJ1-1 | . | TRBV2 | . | TGTGCCAGCAGTAGGGAGGGGAACACTGAAGCTTTCTTT | CASSREGNTEAFF
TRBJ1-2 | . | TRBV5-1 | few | TGCGCCAGCAGCTCAACGGCGGGGCTCCCATATGGCTACACCTTC | CASSSTAGLPYGYTF
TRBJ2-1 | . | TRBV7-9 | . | TGTGCCAGCAGCGATGGGACTGCCGACATCGAGCAGTTCTTC | CASSDGTADIEQFF
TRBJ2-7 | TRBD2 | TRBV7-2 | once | TGTGCCAGCAGCCTAAGCGGGGGCGGAACCTACGAGCAGTACTTC | CASSLSGGGTYEQYF
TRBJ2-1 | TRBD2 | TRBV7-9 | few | TGTGCCAGCAGCTTATTAACGGGGGGAAACAATGAGCAGTTCTTC | CASSLLTGGNNEQFF
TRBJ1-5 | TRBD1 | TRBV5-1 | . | TGCGCCAGCAGCCCGGACAGGGGGCGAGATCAGCCCCAGCATTTT | CASSPDRGRDQPQHF
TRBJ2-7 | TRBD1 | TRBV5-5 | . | TGTGCCAGCAGCACTCGGACAGGGAGCTACGAGCAGTACTTC | CASSTRTGSYEQYF
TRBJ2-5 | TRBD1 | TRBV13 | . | TGTGCCAGCAGCCAGAAAGGACAGGGTGGGCGAGAGACCCAGTACTTC | CASSQKGQGGRETQYF
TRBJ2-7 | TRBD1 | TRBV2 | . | TGTGCCAGCAGGGGGGAACAGGGGGCATACGAGCAGTACTTC | CASRGEQGAYEQYF
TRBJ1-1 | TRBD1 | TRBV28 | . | TGTGCCAGCAGTAGGACAGGGACCTCTTTCACTGAAGCTTTCTTT | CASSRTGTSFTEAFF
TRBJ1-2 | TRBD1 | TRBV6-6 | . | TGTGCCAGCAGAAAACCCTCACAGGGGCCCGCAGGCTACACCTTC | CASRKPSQGPAGYTF
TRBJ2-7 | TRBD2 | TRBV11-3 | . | TGTGCCAGCAACCTAAGCGGGGGGGCCGCCTACGAGCAGTACTTC | CASNLSGGAAYEQYF
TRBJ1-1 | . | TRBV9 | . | TGTGCCAGCAGCGTAATAGAGGACACGAACACTGAAGCTTTCTTT | CASSVIEDTNTEAFF
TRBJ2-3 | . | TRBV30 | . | TGTGCCTGGAGGGTACAGAGCACAGATACGCAGTATTTT | CAWRVQSTDTQYF
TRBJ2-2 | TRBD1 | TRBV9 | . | TGTGCCAGCAGCGCCCGGACAGGGAACCCCGGGGAGCTGTTTTTT | CASSARTGNPGELFF
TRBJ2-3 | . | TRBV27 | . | TGTGCCAGCAGTTCTCAGGGAGATACGCAGTATTTT | CASSSQGDTQYF
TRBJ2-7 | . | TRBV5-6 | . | TGTGCCAGCAGCCTTCGGGTCCCCTACGAGCAGTACTTC | CASSLRVPYEQYF
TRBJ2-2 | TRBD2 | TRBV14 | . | TGTGCCAGCACCCCCAGCGGGGTGAACGGGGAGCTGTTTTTT | CASTPSGVNGELFF
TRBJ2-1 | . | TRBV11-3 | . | TGTGCCAGCAGCACCCGGCTCGGGGGAGTCCCGTACAATGAGCAGTTCTTC | CASSTRLGGVPYNEQFF
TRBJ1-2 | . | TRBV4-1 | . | TGCGCCAGCAGCCAAGACCCGGTCGGCTATGGCTACACCTTC | CASSQDPVGYGYTF
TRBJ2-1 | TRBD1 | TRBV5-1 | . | TGCGCCAGCAGCTTGGAAGCGGGACAGGGGTACAATGAGCAGTTCTTC | CASSLEAGQGYNEQFF
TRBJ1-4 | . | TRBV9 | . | TGTGCCAGCAGCGTTGGGGGGAGGGCAAAACTGTTTTTT | CASSVGGRAKLFF
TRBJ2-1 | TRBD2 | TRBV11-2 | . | TGTGCCAGCAGTACACTAGCGGTTTCCTACAATGAGCAGTTCTTC | CASSTLAVSYNEQFF
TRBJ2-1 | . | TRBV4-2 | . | TGTGCCAGCAGCCAAGAGGAACAGAGCTACAATGAGCAGTTCTTC | CASSQEEQSYNEQFF
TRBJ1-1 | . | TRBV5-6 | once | TGTGCCAGCAGCTTGGTACCACTTCGGAACACTGAAGCTTTCTTT | CASSLVPLRNTEAFF
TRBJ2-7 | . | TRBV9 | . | TGTGCCAGCAGCACTGGGCAGGGCATCTCCTACGAGCAGTACTTC | CASSTGQGISYEQYF
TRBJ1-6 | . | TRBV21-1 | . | TGTGCCATACTCTACCCCGGGACAGGGGATTCACCCCTCCACTTT | CAILYPGTGDSPLHF
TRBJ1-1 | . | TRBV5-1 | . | TGCGCCAGCACCCCGTATGCTTGGCCGAACACTGAAGCTTTCTTT | CASTPYAWPNTEAFF
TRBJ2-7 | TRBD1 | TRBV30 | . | TGTGCCTGGGGCCCGGGACAGGGGGCTCGCGAGCAGTACTTC | CAWGPGQGAREQYF
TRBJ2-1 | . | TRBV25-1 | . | TGTGCCAGCAGAACTAGTCTTGAGCAGTTCTTC | CASRTSLEQFF
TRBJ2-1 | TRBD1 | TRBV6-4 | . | TGTGCCAGCAGTGAAACCGGGACAGGCAGCGATGAGCAGTTCTTC | CASSETGTGSDEQFF
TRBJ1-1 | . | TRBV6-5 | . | TGTGCCAGCAGTTACGGTTTCACAAACACTGAAGCTTTCTTT | CASSYGFTNTEAFF
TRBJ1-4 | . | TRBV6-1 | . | TGTGCCAGCAACTTAGGCCGGACAGATGAAAAACTGTTTTTT | CASNLGRTDEKLFF
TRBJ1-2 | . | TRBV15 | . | TGTGCCACCAGCAGAGACGGTGGCTACACCTTC | CATSRDGGYTF
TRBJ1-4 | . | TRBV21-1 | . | TGTGCCAGCAGCGCCCGAGGAGGGGTTAATGAAAAACTGTTTTTT | CASSARGGVNEKLFF
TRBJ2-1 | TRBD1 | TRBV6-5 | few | TGTGCCAGCTCAGGGACAGATTACAATGAGCAGTTCTTC | CASSGTDYNEQFF
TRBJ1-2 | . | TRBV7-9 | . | TGTGCCAGCAGCCGAGGACAGGGCTACACCTTC | CASSRGQGYTF
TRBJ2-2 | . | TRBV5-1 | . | TGCGCCAGCAGCTTGGCCCCCGGGAACGGGGAGCTGTTTTTT | CASSLAPGNGELFF
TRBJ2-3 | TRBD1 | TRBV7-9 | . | TGTGCCAGCAGCTTAGGGGACAGGGAACTGGATACGCAGTATTTT | CASSLGDRELDTQYF
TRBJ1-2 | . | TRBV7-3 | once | TGTGCCAGCAGCCCGGGCGGGGGAAATGGCTACACCTTC | CASSPGGGNGYTF
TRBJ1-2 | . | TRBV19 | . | TGTGCCAGTAGTGAACCGACAGCTTACTATGGCTACACCTTC | CASSEPTAYYGYTF
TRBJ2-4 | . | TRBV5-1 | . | TGCGCCAGCAGCCTACTCGGTCAGGAAAACATTCAGTACTTC | CASSLLGQENIQYF
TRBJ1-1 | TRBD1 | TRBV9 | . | TGTGCCAGCAGCGGGGGACAGGGTAGGACTGAAGCTTTCTTT | CASSGGQGRTEAFF
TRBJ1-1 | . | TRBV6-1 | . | TGTGCCAGCAGACAGGGACACAACACTGAAGCTTTCTTT | CASRQGHNTEAFF
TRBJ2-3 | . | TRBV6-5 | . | TGTGCCAGCATCCCTCGTATCGGGACAGATACGCAGTATTTT | CASIPRIGTDTQYF
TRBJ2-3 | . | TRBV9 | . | TGTGCCAGCAGCGTACTCCAGGTAGCAGATACGCAGTATTTT | CASSVLQVADTQYF